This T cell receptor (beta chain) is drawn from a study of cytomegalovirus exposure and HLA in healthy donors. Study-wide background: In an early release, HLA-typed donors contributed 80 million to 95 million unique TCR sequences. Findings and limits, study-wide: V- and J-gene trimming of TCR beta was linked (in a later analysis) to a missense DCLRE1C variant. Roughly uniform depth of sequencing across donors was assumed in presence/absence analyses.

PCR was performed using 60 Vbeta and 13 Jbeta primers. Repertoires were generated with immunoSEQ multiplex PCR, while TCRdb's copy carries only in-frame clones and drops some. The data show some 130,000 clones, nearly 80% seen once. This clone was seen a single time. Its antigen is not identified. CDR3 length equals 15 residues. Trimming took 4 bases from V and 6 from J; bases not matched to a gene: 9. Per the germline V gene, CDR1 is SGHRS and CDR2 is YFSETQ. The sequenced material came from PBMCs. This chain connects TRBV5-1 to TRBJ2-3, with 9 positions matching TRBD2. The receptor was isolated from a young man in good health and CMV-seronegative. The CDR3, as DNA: TGCGCCAGCAGCCCCCAGGCGGGAGGGCGGGATACGCAGTATTTT. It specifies CASSPQAGGRDTQYF.